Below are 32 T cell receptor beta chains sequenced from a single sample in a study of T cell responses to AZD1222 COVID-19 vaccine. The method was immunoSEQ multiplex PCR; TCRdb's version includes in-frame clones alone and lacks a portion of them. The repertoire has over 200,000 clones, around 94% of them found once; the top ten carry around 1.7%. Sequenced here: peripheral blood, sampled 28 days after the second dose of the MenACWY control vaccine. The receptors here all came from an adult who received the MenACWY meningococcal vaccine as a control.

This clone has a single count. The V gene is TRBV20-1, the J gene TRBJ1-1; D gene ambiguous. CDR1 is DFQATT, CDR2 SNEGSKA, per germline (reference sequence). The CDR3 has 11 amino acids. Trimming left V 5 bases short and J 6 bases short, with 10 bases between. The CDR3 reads CSAQEVAEAFF. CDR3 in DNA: TGCAGTGCTCAGGAGGTTGCTGAAGCTTTCTTT.

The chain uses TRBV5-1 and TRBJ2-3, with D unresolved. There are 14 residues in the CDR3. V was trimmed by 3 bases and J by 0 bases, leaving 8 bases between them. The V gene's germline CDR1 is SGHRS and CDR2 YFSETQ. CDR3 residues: CASSSIQSTDTQYF. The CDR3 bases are TGCGCCAGCAGCTCGATACAGAGCACAGATACGCAGTATTTT.

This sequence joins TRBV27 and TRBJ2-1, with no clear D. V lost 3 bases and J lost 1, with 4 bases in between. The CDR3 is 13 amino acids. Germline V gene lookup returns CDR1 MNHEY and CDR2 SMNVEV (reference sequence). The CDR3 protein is CASSFGSYNEQFF. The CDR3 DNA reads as TGTGCCAGCAGTTTCGGTTCCTACAATGAGCAGTTCTTC.

The CDR3 DNA reads as TGTGCCAGCAGTGACTCGCCAGGGGAGGGGACAGATACGCAGTATTTT. The encoded protein is CASSDSPGEGTDTQYF. The J gene is TRBJ2-3, the V gene TRBV6-4; weak D call: TRBD2 (7 bases). The CDR3 totals 16 residues. Deletions cut 0 bases from V and 3 bases from J, with 13 bases between. Germline V gives CDR1 MRHNA, CDR2 SNTAGT.

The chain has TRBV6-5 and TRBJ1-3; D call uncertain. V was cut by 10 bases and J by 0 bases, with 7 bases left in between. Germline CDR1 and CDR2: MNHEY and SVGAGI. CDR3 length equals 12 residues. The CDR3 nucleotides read TGTGCCACCTTGACCTCTGGAAACACCATATATTTT. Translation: CATLTSGNTIYF.

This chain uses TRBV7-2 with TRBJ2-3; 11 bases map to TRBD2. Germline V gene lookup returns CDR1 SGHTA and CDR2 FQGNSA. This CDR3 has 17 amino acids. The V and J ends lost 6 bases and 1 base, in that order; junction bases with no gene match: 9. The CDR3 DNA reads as TGTGCCAGCAGTCCGGGACTAGCGGAGTTAGGCACAGATACGCAGTATTTT. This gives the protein CASSPGLAELGTDTQYF. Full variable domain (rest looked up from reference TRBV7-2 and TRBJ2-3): GAGVSQSPSNKVTEKGKDVELRCDPISGHTALYWYRQSLGQGLEFLIYFQGNSAPDKSGLPSDRFSAERTGGSVSTLTIQRTQQEDSAVYLCASSPGLAELGTDTQYFGPGTRLTVL.

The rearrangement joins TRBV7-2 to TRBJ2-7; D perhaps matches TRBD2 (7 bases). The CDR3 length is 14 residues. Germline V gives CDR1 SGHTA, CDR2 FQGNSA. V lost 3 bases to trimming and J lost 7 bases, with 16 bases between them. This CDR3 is CASSLGGPQKEQYF. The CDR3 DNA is TGTGCCAGCAGCTTGGGGGGGCCCCAGAAAGAGCAGTACTTC.

CDR3 loop: CASSPAPGGGQPQHF. CDR3 DNA sequence: TGTGCCAGCAGCCCCGCTCCAGGGGGCGGGCAGCCCCAGCATTTT. The chain has TRBV27 and TRBJ1-5; 8 bases agree with TRBD1. Germline trimming cut 6 bases from V and 7 bases from J; bases unmatched to any gene: 11. This CDR3 has 15 residues. Per the germline V gene, CDR1 is MNHEY and CDR2 is SMNVEV (reference sequence).

CDR3 in amino acids: CASSEARGQDGYTF. In DNA form, the CDR3 reads TGTGCCAGCAGTGAAGCGAGGGGGCAGGATGGCTACACCTTC. This sequence joins TRBV6-1 and TRBJ1-2; TRBD1 matches at 7 bases. The V segment lost 0 bases and the J segment 6 bases; nucleotides outside the gene matches: 4. Germline assignment: CDR1 MNHNS and CDR2 SASEGT. The CDR3 is 14 residues long.

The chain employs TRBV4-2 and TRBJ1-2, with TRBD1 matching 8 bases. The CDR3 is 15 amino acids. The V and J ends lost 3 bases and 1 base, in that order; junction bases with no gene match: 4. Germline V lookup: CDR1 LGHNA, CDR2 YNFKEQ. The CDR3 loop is CASSQPGQVNYGYTF. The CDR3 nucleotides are TGTGCCAGCAGCCAGCCGGGACAGGTTAACTATGGCTACACCTTC.

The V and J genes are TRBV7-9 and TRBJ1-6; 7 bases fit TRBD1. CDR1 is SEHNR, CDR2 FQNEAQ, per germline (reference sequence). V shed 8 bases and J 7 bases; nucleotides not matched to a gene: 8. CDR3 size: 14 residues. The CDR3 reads CASSRPGGNSPLHF. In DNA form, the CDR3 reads TGTGCCAGCTCGAGGCCAGGGGGAAATTCACCCCTCCACTTT.

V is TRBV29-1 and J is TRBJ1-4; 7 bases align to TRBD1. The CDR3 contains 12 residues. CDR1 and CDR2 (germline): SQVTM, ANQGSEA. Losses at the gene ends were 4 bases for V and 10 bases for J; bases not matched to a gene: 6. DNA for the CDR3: TGCAGCGTTGTTTCCAGGGGGGGAAAACTGTTTTTT. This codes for CSVVSRGGKLFF.

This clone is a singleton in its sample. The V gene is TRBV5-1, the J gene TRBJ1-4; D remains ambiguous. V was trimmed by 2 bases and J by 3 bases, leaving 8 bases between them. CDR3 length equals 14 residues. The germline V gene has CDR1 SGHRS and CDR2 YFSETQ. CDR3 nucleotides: TGCGCCAGCAGCTTCACCGGACCTAATGAAAAACTGTTTTTT. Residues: CASSFTGPNEKLFF.

This CDR3 reads CASSTTLDGNYGYTF. DNA of the CDR3: TGTGCCAGCAGTACCACTCTGGACGGGAACTATGGCTACACCTTC. The rearrangement joins TRBV25-1 to TRBJ1-2; D ambiguous. Germline values: CDR1 MGHDK, CDR2 SYGVNS. The CDR3 contains 15 residues. V was trimmed by 5 bases and J by 2 bases, leaving 15 bases between them.

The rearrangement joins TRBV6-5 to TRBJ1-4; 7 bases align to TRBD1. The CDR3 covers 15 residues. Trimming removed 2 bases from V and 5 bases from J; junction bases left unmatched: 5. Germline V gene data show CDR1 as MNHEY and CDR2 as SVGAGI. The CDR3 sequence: CASSYQGGQNEKLFF. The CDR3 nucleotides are TGTGCCAGCAGTTACCAGGGGGGGCAGAATGAAAAACTGTTTTTT.

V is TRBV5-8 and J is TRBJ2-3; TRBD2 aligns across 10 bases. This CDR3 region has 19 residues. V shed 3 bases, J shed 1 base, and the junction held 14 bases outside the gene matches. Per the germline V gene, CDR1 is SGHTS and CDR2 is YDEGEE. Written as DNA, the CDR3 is TGTGCCAGCAGCTCCTTGCCAGCGGGGGGGCATATTGGCACAGATACGCAGTATTTT. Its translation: CASSSLPAGGHIGTDTQYF.

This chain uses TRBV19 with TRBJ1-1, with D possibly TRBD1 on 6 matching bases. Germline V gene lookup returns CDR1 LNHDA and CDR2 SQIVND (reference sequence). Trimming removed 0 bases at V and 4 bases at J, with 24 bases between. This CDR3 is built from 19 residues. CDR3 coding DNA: TGTGCCAGTAGTATAGATCTCCCGGTACAGGGATCGGGGCGCACTGAAGCTTTCTTT. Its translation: CASSIDLPVQGSGRTEAFF.

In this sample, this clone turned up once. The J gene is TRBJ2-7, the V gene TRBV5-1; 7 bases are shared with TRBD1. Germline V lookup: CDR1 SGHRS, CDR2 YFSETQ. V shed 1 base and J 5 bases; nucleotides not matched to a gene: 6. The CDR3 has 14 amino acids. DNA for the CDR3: TGCGCCAGCAGCTTGCTCACAGGGGAAGACGAGCAGTACTTC. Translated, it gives CASSLLTGEDEQYF.

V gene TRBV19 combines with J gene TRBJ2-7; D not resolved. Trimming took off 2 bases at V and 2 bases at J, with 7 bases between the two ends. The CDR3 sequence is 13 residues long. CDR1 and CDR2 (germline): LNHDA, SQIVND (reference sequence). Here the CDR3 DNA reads TGTGCCAGTAGTATAAGGGCCACCTACGAGCAGTACTTC. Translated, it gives CASSIRATYEQYF.

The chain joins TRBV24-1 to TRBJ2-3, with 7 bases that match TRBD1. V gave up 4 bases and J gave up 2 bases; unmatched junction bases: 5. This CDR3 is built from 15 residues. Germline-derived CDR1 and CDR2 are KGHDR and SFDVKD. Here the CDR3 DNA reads TGTGCCACCAGTGAATCACAGGGGTTCACAGATACGCAGTATTTT. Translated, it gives CATSESQGFTDTQYF.

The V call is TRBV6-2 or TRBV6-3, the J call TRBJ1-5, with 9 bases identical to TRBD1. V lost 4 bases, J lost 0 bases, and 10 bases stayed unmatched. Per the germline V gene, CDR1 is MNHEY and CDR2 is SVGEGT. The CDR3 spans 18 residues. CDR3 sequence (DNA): TGTGCCAGCAGTTTCACCGGGACAGGGCTCATTAGCAATCAGCCCCAGCATTTT. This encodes CASSFTGTGLISNQPQHF.

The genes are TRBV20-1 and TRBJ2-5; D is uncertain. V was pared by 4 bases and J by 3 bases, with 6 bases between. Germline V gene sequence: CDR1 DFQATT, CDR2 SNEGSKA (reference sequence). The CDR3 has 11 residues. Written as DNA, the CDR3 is TGCAGTGCTACCGGTGAAGAGACCCAGTACTTC. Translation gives CSATGEETQYF.

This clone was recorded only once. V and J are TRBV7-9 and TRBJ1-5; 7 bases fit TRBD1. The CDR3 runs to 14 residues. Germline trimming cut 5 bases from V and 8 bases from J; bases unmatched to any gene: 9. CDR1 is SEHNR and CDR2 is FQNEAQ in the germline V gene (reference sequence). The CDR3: CASSPTGVEEPQHF. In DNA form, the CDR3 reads TGTGCCAGCAGCCCAACAGGGGTCGAGGAGCCCCAGCATTTT.

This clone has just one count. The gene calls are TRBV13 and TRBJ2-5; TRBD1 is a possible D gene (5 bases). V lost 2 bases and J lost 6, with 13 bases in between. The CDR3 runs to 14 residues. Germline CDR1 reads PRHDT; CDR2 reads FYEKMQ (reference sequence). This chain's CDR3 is CASSLSRDTKTQYF. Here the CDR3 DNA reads TGTGCCAGCAGCTTAAGCAGGGATACTAAGACCCAGTACTTC.

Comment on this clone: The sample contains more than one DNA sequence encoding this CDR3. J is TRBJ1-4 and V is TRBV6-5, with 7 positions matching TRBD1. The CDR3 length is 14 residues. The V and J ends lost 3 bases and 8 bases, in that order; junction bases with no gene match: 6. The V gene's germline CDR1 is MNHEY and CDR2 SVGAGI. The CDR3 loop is CASSYNRGEEKLFF. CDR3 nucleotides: TGTGCCAGCAGTTATAACAGGGGCGAAGAAAAACTGTTTTTT.

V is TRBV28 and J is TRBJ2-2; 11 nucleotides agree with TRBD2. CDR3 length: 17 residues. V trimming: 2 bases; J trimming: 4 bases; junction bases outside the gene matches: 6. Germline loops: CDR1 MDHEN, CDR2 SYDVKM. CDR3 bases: TGTGCCAGCAGTTTACCGCGACTAGCGGGAACCACCGGGGAGCTGTTTTTT. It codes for CASSLPRLAGTTGELFF.

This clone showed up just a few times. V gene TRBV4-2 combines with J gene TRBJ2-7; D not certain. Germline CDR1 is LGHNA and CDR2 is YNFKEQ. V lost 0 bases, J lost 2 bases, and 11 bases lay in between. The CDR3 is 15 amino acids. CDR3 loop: CASSQDLQVAYEQYF. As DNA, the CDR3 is TGTGCCAGCAGCCAAGACTTGCAGGTCGCCTACGAGCAGTACTTC.

The CDR3, as DNA: TGTGCCAGCAGCTTATTCAGGGAGGGTAGAAACACTGAAGCTTTCTTT. Protein: CASSLFREGRNTEAFF. V usage is TRBV5-6 and J usage is TRBJ1-1; possibly TRBD1 for D (5 bases). Germline values: CDR1 SGHDT, CDR2 YYEEEE. The length of the CDR3 is 16 residues. V lost 2 bases to trimming and J lost 2 bases, with 16 bases between them.

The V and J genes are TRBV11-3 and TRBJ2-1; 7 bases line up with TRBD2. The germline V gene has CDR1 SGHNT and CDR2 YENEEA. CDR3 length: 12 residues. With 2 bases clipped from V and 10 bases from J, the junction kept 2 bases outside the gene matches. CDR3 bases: TGTGCCAGCAGCTTAAAGCGGGACGAGCAGTTCTTC. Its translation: CASSLKRDEQFF.

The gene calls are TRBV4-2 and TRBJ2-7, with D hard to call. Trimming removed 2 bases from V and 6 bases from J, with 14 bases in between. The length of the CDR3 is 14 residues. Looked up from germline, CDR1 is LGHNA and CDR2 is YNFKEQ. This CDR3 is CASSQPGQTSEQYF. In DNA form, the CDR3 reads TGTGCCAGCAGCCAACCCGGGCAGACCTCCGAGCAGTACTTC.

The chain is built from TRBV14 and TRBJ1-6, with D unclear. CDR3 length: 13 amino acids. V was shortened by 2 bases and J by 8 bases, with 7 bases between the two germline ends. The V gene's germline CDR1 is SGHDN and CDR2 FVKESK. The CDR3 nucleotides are TGTGCCAGCAGCCAAATCCCGGATTCACCCCTCCACTTT. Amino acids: CASSQIPDSPLHF.

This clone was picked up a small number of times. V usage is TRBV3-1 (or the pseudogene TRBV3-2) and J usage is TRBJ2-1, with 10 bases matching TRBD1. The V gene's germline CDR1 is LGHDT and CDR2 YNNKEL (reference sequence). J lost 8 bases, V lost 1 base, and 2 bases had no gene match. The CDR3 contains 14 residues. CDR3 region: CASSQGDRGHEQFF. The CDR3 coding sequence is TGTGCCAGCAGCCAAGGGGACAGGGGTCATGAGCAGTTCTTC.